This T cell receptor (beta chain) originates from a study of blood T cells in healthy people across ages. V trimming: 4 bases; J trimming: 4 bases; junction bases outside the gene matches: 3. Germline CDR1 is DFQATT and CDR2 is SNEGSKA (reference sequence). This CDR3 comprises 14 residues. Using a J-beta primer mix together with a sample-barcoded 5' primer, a second PCR was run for about 7 to 12 cycles. TCRdb reprocessed the 5' RACE reads with MiXCR, giving one entry per CDR3 protein. The sample consists of about 1.6 million distinct CDR3 sequences, around 36% of them appearing once. This clonotype has only a few counts.

The clonotype originates from a woman aged 25 to 39 in good health. Sequencing was done on a sample of blood. The J gene is TRBJ2-3, the V gene TRBV20-1, with 12 bases lining up with TRBD1. The DNA of the CDR3 is TGCAGTGCTAACCGGGACAGGGGGCCAGATACGCAGTATTTT. Translated, it gives CSANRDRGPDTQYF.